Ten or more counts support the clone carrying this T cell receptor beta chain. This specimen comes from a study of T cells in Graves' hyperthyroidism and ophthalmopathy. The junction had 9 bases not matched to a gene; V was cut back by 4 bases and J by 6 bases. CDR1 MNHNS and CDR2 SASEGT come from the germline V gene. CDR3 size: 15 residues. The definition of stable Graves' hyperthyroidism was no ophthalmopathy progression within 18 months. TCR beta CDR3 regions were amplified from RNA transcripts. When the TCR CDR3 underwent first-round RT-PCR, the HTBI primer set was used. TCRdb re-called the multiplex PCR reads through MiXCR, storing one row per CDR3 protein. Of around 420,000 distinct CDR3 sequences detected, around 14% appear once; the ten largest clones hold approximately 8%.

The chain joins TRBV6-1 to TRBJ1-1, with 9 positions matching TRBD1. Input material: blood. The origin of this receptor is a young woman with Graves' hyperthyroidism. The CDR3 loop reads CASSGETGGQAEAFF. The CDR3 coding sequence is TGTGCCAGCAGTGGAGAGACAGGGGGTCAGGCTGAAGCTTTCTTT.